This T cell receptor beta chain was retrieved from a study of blood T cell repertoires in COVID-19. Trimming pared 3 bases from V and 4 bases from J, leaving 7 bases between. This CDR3 contains 12 residues. The V gene's germline CDR1 is MNHEY and CDR2 SVGEGT. This table comes from immunoSEQ multiplex PCR, and its TCRdb copy is limited to in-frame clones, with some not included. The sample contains 250,000 to 350,000 clones, more than 65% of which appear only once. The receptor comes from a person in their 70s with COVID-19, enrolled during active disease. Sequences were obtained from peripheral blood. The J gene is TRBJ2-7, the V gene TRBV6-2 or TRBV6-3; tentative D call: TRBD1 (5 bases). The CDR3 nucleotides read TGTGCCAGCAGTTATCGACAGTACGAGCAGTACTTC. Amino acids: CASSYRQYEQYF.